What follows are 17 T cell receptor beta chains derived from one specimen sequenced in a study of blood T cell repertoires in COVID-19. Measured with immunoSEQ multiplex PCR; TCRdb has only the in-frame clones, and not every one. The table includes over 300,000 clones, about 83% detected once. The sequenced sample consisted of peripheral blood. The origin of the receptors is a woman aged 45 to 65 with acute or convalescent COVID-19.

The chain carries TRBV30 and TRBJ2-1, with TRBD2 identical over 15 bases. The CDR3 is 21 residues long. The V segment lost 6 bases and the J segment 7 bases; nucleotides outside the gene matches: 25. Germline-derived CDR1 and CDR2 are GTSNPN and SVGIG (reference sequence). CDR3: CACYSGFKWTSGRAALNEQFF. For the CDR3, the DNA is TGTGCCTGTTATAGCGGCTTCAAATGGACTAGCGGGAGGGCCGCTTTGAATGAGCAGTTCTTC.

V gene TRBV5-1 combines with J gene TRBJ2-7, with D perhaps matching TRBD2 (6 bases). Germline V gene sequence: CDR1 SGHRS, CDR2 YFSETQ. V lost 6 bases and J lost 5, with 24 bases in between. This CDR3 has 16 residues. Here the CDR3 reads CASKEGPGLGYDEQYF. CDR3 DNA sequence: TGCGCCAGCAAGGAGGGTCCGGGACTGGGGTACGACGAGCAGTACTTC.

The chain has TRBV14 and TRBJ2-1, with 7 nucleotides matching TRBD2. The germline gives CDR1 SGHDN, CDR2 FVKESK. The CDR3 has 13 residues. V lost 3 bases to trimming and J lost 8 bases; unmatched junction nucleotides: 4. CDR3 sequence (DNA): TGTGCCAGCAGCCATCCAGCGGGGCATGAGCAGTTCTTC. Translated, it gives CASSHPAGHEQFF.

The genes are TRBV2 and TRBJ2-7, with a weak D call TRBD2 (5 bases). Trimming stripped 3 bases from V and 2 bases from J, with 14 bases between. From germline, CDR1 is SNHLY and CDR2 FYNNEI. The CDR3 contains 15 residues. CDR3 DNA: TGTGCCAGCAGTGATGGGTCTAGCCGAGCCTACGAGCAGTACTTC. This encodes CASSDGSSRAYEQYF.

The rearrangement joins TRBV7-6 to TRBJ1-3, with a possible D match to TRBD1 (6 bases). The CDR3 loop spans 15 amino acids. Germline loops: CDR1 SGHVS, CDR2 FNYEAQ. With 5 bases removed from V and 4 bases from J, the gap between germline ends came to 15 bases. The CDR3 sequence: CASSLSRGPGNTIYF. The CDR3 region has the DNA TGTGCCAGCAGCCTCAGCAGGGGTCCCGGAAACACCATATATTTT.

The chain carries TRBV24-1 and TRBJ1-4; 8 nucleotides agree with TRBD1. Germline lookup yields CDR1 KGHDR and CDR2 SFDVKD. Trimming cost V 3 bases and J 8 bases; bases outside gene matches: 16. The CDR3 contains 18 residues. CDR3 coding DNA: TGTGCCACCAGTGATCCAGCGCGGGCAGGGGGCGGAGGGGAAAAACTGTTTTTT. It translates to CATSDPARAGGGGEKLFF.

The rearrangement joins TRBV19 to TRBJ2-1, with D maybe TRBD1 (5 bases). The V end lost 7 bases, the J end lost 3 bases, and 10 bases lay between the germline ends. Germline V gene data show CDR1 as LNHDA and CDR2 as SQIVND (reference sequence). CDR3 length equals 13 residues. CDR3 bases: TGTGCCAGTAACGCAGGGAACTACAATGAGCAGTTCTTC. It yields the protein CASNAGNYNEQFF.

J is TRBJ1-5 and V is TRBV28, with D perhaps matching TRBD1 (5 bases). Per germline, CDR1 MDHEN and CDR2 SYDVKM. This CDR3 has 14 amino acids. Trimming left V 8 bases short and J 3 bases short, with 14 bases between. In nucleotides, the CDR3 is TGTGCCAGCTTTCAGGGTACCGTCAATCAGCCCCAGCATTTT. Amino acids: CASFQGTVNQPQHF.

This rearrangement joins TRBV23-1 to TRBJ2-7; D remains unclear. TRBV23-1 is marked as an open reading frame, function uncertain. V lost 5 bases, J lost 3 bases, and 20 bases lay in between. The CDR3 has 16 amino acids. CDR3 sequence (DNA): TGCGCCAGCAGTTTACTAAAGACGGAGCGAAACTACGAGCAGTACTTC. Translated: CASSLLKTERNYEQYF.

The rearrangement uses TRBV28 and TRBJ1-3; D is perhaps TRBD1 (6 bases). The CDR3 length is 14 residues. Germline lookup yields CDR1 MDHEN and CDR2 SYDVKM. V lost 6 bases and J 4 bases, leaving 13 bases between the germline ends. The CDR3 sequence: CASREQGPGNTIYF. The CDR3 nucleotides read TGTGCCAGCAGAGAACAGGGACCGGGAAACACCATATATTTT.

This chain uses TRBV9 with TRBJ1-1, with D possibly TRBD1 on 5 matching bases. With 0 bases removed from V and 5 bases from J, the gap between germline ends came to 8 bases. The germline V gene has CDR1 SGDLS and CDR2 YYNGEE. This CDR3 region has 13 residues. The CDR3 DNA reads TGTGCCAGCAGCGTAGACAGGCGGACTGAAGCTTTCTTT. It encodes CASSVDRRTEAFF.

This chain uses TRBV7-6 with TRBJ2-3, with D maybe TRBD1 (5 bases). Per the germline V gene, CDR1 is SGHVS and CDR2 is FNYEAQ. CDR3 length equals 16 residues. V was trimmed by 5 bases and J by 1 base, leaving 16 bases between them. CDR3 nucleotides: TGTGCCAGCAGCGGGGCCCTAGAGTGGGGCACAGATACGCAGTATTTT. Protein sequence: CASSGALEWGTDTQYF.

The rearrangement joins TRBV28 to TRBJ2-5; TRBD1 is a possible D gene (5 bases). The CDR3 covers 12 residues. Germline CDR1 reads MDHEN; CDR2 reads SYDVKM. Trimming took off 11 bases at V and 7 bases at J, with 17 bases between the two ends. CDR3 protein: CASRRGLGTQYF. The CDR3 nucleotides read TGTGCCTCCCGTAGGGGATTAGGGACCCAGTACTTC.

The chain couples TRBV6-2 or TRBV6-3 to TRBJ1-1; the match to TRBD1 covers 7 bases. The CDR3 is 15 amino acids. With V trimmed by 0 bases and J by 4 bases, 5 bases remained unmatched. Germline assignment: CDR1 MNHEY and CDR2 SVGEGT. The CDR3, as DNA: TGTGCCAGCAGTTACTCGACAGGGTACCCCACTGAAGCTTTCTTT. Protein: CASSYSTGYPTEAFF.

This chain connects TRBV4-1 to TRBJ2-3; TRBD2 matches at 12 bases. Germline CDR1 and CDR2: MGHRA and YSYEKL. The length of the CDR3 is 15 residues. The V segment lost 3 bases and the J segment 5 bases; nucleotides outside the gene matches: 3. CDR3 bases: TGCGCCAGCAGCCATTCTAGCGGGAGGGTAGATACGCAGTATTTT. Amino acids: CASSHSSGRVDTQYF.

J is TRBJ2-2 and V is TRBV12-5; 9 bases fit TRBD1. The CDR3 extends over 17 amino acids. Germline CDR1 and CDR2: LGHNT and FRNRAP. The junction had 7 bases not matched to a gene; V was cut back by 0 bases and J by 5 bases. In nucleotides, the CDR3 is TGTGCTAGTGGTTTGGTATTAGACAGGGGGATAACCGGGGAGCTGTTTTTT. Its protein product is CASGLVLDRGITGELFF.

The chain joins TRBV11-1 to TRBJ1-1, with D possibly matching TRBD1 (6 bases). The CDR3 sequence is 15 residues long. CDR1 SGHAT and CDR2 FQDESV come from the germline V gene (reference sequence). Trimming took off 3 bases at V and 4 bases at J, with 15 bases between the two ends. For the CDR3, the DNA is TGTGCCAGCAGCTTTCGGCGGGCCAGGGGCACTGAAGCTTTCTTT. Translating it yields CASSFRRARGTEAFF.